The TCR beta chain described here comes from a study of T cells in Graves' hyperthyroidism and ophthalmopathy (dated by TCRdb to between 2018 and 2021). Concerning the study at large: Peripheral blood was sampled at the time of initial diagnosis, prior to any treatment. After sampling, hyperthyroidism patients received methimazole starting at 30 mg daily, and ophthalmopathy patients received high-dose intravenous methylprednisolone. To identify TCR V-J signatures that set the groups apart, the researchers used a discovery cohort of approximately 98 patients, made up of some 41 with Graves' ophthalmopathy and around 58 with stable Graves' hyperthyroidism. An independent validation cohort of some 18 hyperthyroidism patients and more than 15 patients who later progressed to ophthalmopathy tested prospective prediction of ophthalmopathy. According to the paper, TCR Vbeta CDR3 sequencing was carried out on about 140 peripheral blood samples, which came from about 45 ophthalmopathy, some 73 hyperthyroidism and around 17 progressor patients. The 100 or so discovery patients were randomly split 7:3 into training and test sets. The study also compared thyroid tissue and blood T-cell repertoires from a handful of Graves' hyperthyroidism patients.

From the cysteine up to the phenylalanine, the CDR3 has a length of 13 residues. Only the CDR3 portion is preserved as DNA: 39 bases, with reading frame beginning at the first base. Per the germline V gene, SGHRS is the CDR1 and YFSETQ is the CDR2. Paper-wide results and their limitations: Most expanded thyroid clonotypes (frequency above 0.001) were also detected in blood, a finding suggesting that blood repertoires may reflect thyroid immune responses. Ophthalmopathy was separated from stable hyperthyroidism by a 13 V-J signature model, with approximately 86% sensitivity and 81% to 83% specificity obtained in cross-validation and 80%/75% obtained in testing. Sample size was not statistically predetermined, and investigators were not blinded to group allocation. In validation, progression to ophthalmopathy was predicted by the model with more than 65% sensitivity and 72.22% specificity, a median of roughly 6 months before onset.

A patient counted as having stable Graves' hyperthyroidism if no progression to ophthalmopathy occurred over 18 months of follow-up. Hyperthyroidism patients were newly diagnosed, with disease duration under 2 months, and aged 18 to 65 years. Any patient with an uncontrolled infection, another autoimmune disease, pregnancy or lactation was excluded. Diagnoses relied on clinical symptoms, serum thyroxine and TRAb, thyroid ultrasound and orbital computed tomography. PBMCs were isolated from 7.5 to 10 ml of fresh peripheral blood by Ficoll-Paque density gradient centrifugation. Trizol reagent was used to extract total RNA, and RNA quality was then checked on an Agilent 2100 Bioanalyzer. The TCR beta CDR3 regions were amplified from RNA transcripts. The TCR CDR3 was subjected to a first round of RT-PCR using the HTBI primer set and the Qiagen OneStep RT-PCR kit. A second multiplex PCR round built the libraries, followed by size selection and purification. Paired-end sequencing of the libraries was performed with 100 bp reads on an Illumina HiSeq2000. The published analysis was carried out like this. SOAPnuke was used to process the raw data, with reads discarded if the reads contained adapters or uncalled bases, had a mean Phred below 15, or lacked an exact constant-primer or identifier match. High-quality paired reads were merged with COPE v1.2.5, and unique nucleotide sequences were defined as clonotypes. MiTCR v1.1 was used to align the clonotypes against IMGT TRBV, TRBD and TRBJ reference segments. The analysis was restricted to V-J combinations with a frequency above 0.0001, which together covered 99.2% of the repertoires. A TCS score was defined as the ratio between F50 (clonal expansion) and ExV (chaos), using BLOSUM62-based TCRdist between CDR3 peptides within each V-J. Welch's t-statistics and random forest reduced around 520 V-J features to 10 to 15, which were used in a naive Bayes classifier (R e1071). Using fastp at Q25 and MiXCR, TCRdb reprocessed the public reads and kept productive beta chains. One record per CDR3 amino acid sequence lists the most common genes and DNA. The V and J calls follow TCRdb's processing rather than the paper's. Present in this sample are approximately 740,000 distinct CDR3 sequences, less than 15% of which were seen just once. The ten largest account for about 10% of the sample.

Turning to this clonotype: Its antigen target is currently unknown. This may come from a read error, since a much larger clone is one base off.

The sequenced sample was blood. The clonotype comes from a woman under 30 with Graves' hyperthyroidism. Recombination linked TRBV5-1 to TRBJ2-1, with 10 bases in between that match TRBD2. The DNA is TGCGCCAGCAGCAAGGGACTAGCGATTGAGCAGCTCTTC. This gives the protein CASSKGLAIEQLF.